The T cell receptor beta chain under discussion was sequenced for a study of T cells of healthy individuals. This clonotype was observed a handful of times. Each CDR3 protein gets one entry after TCRdb re-called the 5' RACE reads with MiXCR. The repertoire holds 100,000 or so distinct CDR3 sequences, with roughly 18% as singletons. V dropped 3 bases and J dropped 6 bases, with 8 bases sitting between them. Germline values: CDR1 SQVTM, CDR2 ANQGSEA. The CDR3 extends over 11 amino acids. This chain connects TRBV29-1 to TRBJ1-2; D might be TRBD1 (5 bases). The origin of this receptor is a human donor in good health. In DNA, the CDR3 is TGCAGCGTTGATACAGGTCATGGCTACACCTTC. This codes for CSVDTGHGYTF.